Listed below are T cell receptor beta chains from one sample, sequenced in a study of beta chain features in type 1 diabetes. Data came from immunoSEQ multiplex PCR; TCRdb stores just in-frame clones and leaves some out. The table has around 320,000 clones, 12% to 15% seen once. Sequenced: central memory CD4+ T cells from blood. The receptors were sampled from a man aged 25 to 40 in good health. The CDR3 runs from the conserved cysteine through the conserved F or W. The order of the fields is V gene, J gene, clone size, D gene, CDR3 DNA, CDR3 protein. A D gene is named only where the DNA matches it firmly. Size values are once, few and many counts, or a class for expanded clones, and some rows have none.

v_call: TRBV5-4
j_call: TRBJ2-7
clone_size: NA
d_call: NA
cdr3_nt: TGTGCCAGCAGCTTAATCGGACAGAACGAGCAGTACTTC
cdr3_aa: CASSLIGQNEQYF

v_call: TRBV27
j_call: TRBJ1-1
clone_size: many
d_call: NA
cdr3_nt: TGTGCCAGCAGTTTTTCGAACACTGAAGCTTTCTTT
cdr3_aa: CASSFSNTEAFF

v_call: TRBV6-5
j_call: TRBJ2-1
clone_size: few
d_call: NA
cdr3_nt: TGTGCCAGCAGCCACAAGAAGGGTGAGCAGTTCTTC
cdr3_aa: CASSHKKGEQFF

v_call: TRBV11-2
j_call: TRBJ2-3
clone_size: NA
d_call: NA
cdr3_nt: TGTGCCAGCAGCAAGGGGTCGGGGGCTAGCACAGATACGCAGTATTTT
cdr3_aa: CASSKGSGASTDTQYF

v_call: TRBV2
j_call: TRBJ1-1
clone_size: NA
d_call: TRBD1
cdr3_nt: TGTGCCAGCAGAGTAGAAGCAGGGGGCAAAACTGAAGCTTTCTTT
cdr3_aa: CASRVEAGGKTEAFF

v_call: TRBV11-3
j_call: TRBJ2-7
clone_size: few
d_call: NA
cdr3_nt: TGTGCCAGCAGCTTTGACGAGGACGAGCAGTACTTC
cdr3_aa: CASSFDEDEQYF

v_call: TRBV9
j_call: TRBJ2-2
clone_size: few
d_call: TRBD1
cdr3_nt: TGTGCCAGCAGCCCAGAGATCCGGGACAGACGAACCGGGGAGCTGTTTTTT
cdr3_aa: CASSPEIRDRRTGELFF

v_call: TRBV27
j_call: TRBJ1-5
clone_size: many
d_call: NA
cdr3_nt: TGTGCCAGCAGAAGCGGGCGAGGCAATCAGCCCCAGCATTTT
cdr3_aa: CASRSGRGNQPQHF

v_call: TRBV18
j_call: TRBJ1-5
clone_size: few
d_call: NA
cdr3_nt: TGTGCCAGCTCTCAGGGAGATAATCAGCCCCAGCATTTT
cdr3_aa: CASSQGDNQPQHF

v_call: TRBV30
j_call: TRBJ1-5
clone_size: once
d_call: NA
cdr3_nt: TGTGCCTGGGAGCAGGGGCCAGGAGGTCAGCCCCAGCATTTT
cdr3_aa: CAWEQGPGGQPQHF

v_call: TRBV7-2
j_call: TRBJ2-3
clone_size: many
d_call: TRBD2
cdr3_nt: TGTGCCAGCAGCTCCTACCGAGCGGGGGGCACAGATACGCAGTATTTT
cdr3_aa: CASSSYRAGGTDTQYF

v_call: TRBV28
j_call: TRBJ1-2
clone_size: few
d_call: TRBD1
cdr3_nt: TGTGCCAGCAGTCCCGGGACAGCGGGCGGAGGCTACACCTTC
cdr3_aa: CASSPGTAGGGYTF

v_call: TRBV5-1
j_call: TRBJ2-5
clone_size: NA
d_call: TRBD2
cdr3_nt: TGCGCCAGCAGCTTGGAAGCGGGAGCGGCAGAGACCCAGTACTTC
cdr3_aa: CASSLEAGAAETQYF

v_call: TRBV7-2
j_call: TRBJ2-3
clone_size: few
d_call: TRBD2
cdr3_nt: TGTGCCAGCAGCCTCGGGACTAGCTTCACAGATACGCAGTATTTT
cdr3_aa: CASSLGTSFTDTQYF

v_call: TRBV11-2
j_call: TRBJ1-3
clone_size: few
d_call: NA
cdr3_nt: TGTGCCAGCAGCTTGAACACTGAGGGAAACACCATATATTTT
cdr3_aa: CASSLNTEGNTIYF